Each of the 30 T cell receptor beta chains below was sequenced from the same sample in a study of CD8+CD57+ T cells in acquired aplastic anemia. Patients picked for sequencing had shown CD8+CD57+ cell expansion detected by flow cytometry. According to the study, genomic DNA was the template for TCR beta VDJ and CDR3 profiling. MiXCR, applied by TCRdb to the reads, yields one record per CDR3 protein. The sample has under 200,000 distinct CDR3 sequences, about 50% seen once. The sample was sorted CD4+, CD8+, or CD8+CD57+ T cells (not recorded which) from PBMCs. The source of these receptors is a human donor with aplastic anemia.

In its sample, this clonotype was seen a few times. This chain links TRBV24-1 with TRBJ2-1, with D possibly being TRBD1 (5 bases). Germline V gene sequence: CDR1 KGHDR, CDR2 SFDVKD. The V end lost 4 bases, the J end lost 9 bases, and 12 bases lay between the germline ends. This CDR3 spans 13 amino acids. The DNA of the CDR3 is TGTGCCACCAGTGACCCGGGCCAGGGTGAGCAGTTCTTC. This encodes CATSDPGQGEQFF.

This clonotype was seen many times. This sequence joins TRBV9 and TRBJ1-6, with D possibly TRBD1 on 6 matching bases. There are 15 residues in the CDR3. Germline CDR1 and CDR2: SGDLS and YYNGEE. The V and J ends lost 6 bases and 7 bases respectively, with 17 bases between them. CDR3 DNA sequence: TGTGCCAGCACCAGAGGGGGGGGGACAAATTCACCCCTCCACTTT. It encodes CASTRGGGTNSPLHF.

This chain joins TRBV5-1 and TRBJ2-5; tentatively, D is TRBD2 (7 bases). The CDR3 consists of 15 residues. With 0 bases removed from V and 2 bases from J, the gap between germline ends came to 11 bases. CDR1 and CDR2 (germline): SGHRS, YFSETQ. CDR3 protein: CASSLEGGGQETQYF. Written as DNA, the CDR3 is TGCGCCAGCAGCTTGGAGGGGGGGGGACAAGAGACCCAGTACTTC.

This clonotype was seen only a few times. The rearrangement links TRBV29-1 to TRBJ2-5; the match to TRBD2 covers 14 bases. The CDR3 is made up of 14 amino acids. V lost 6 bases to trimming and J lost 4 bases; unmatched junction nucleotides: 4. The germline gives CDR1 SQVTM, CDR2 ANQGSEA. CDR3 coding DNA: TGCAGCGTGACGGGACTAGCGGGGGTAGAGACCCAGTACTTC. Translation gives CSVTGLAGVETQYF.

This clonotype showed up many times. The V call is TRBV5-1, the J call TRBJ1-2; TRBD1 might be the D (6 bases). This CDR3 has 15 residues. Trimming shortened V by 1 base and J by 7 bases, and 17 bases separated the two germline ends. The germline CDR1 and CDR2 sequences are SGHRS and YFSETQ. CDR3 sequence: CASSLSFGGRGGYTF. The CDR3 region has the DNA TGCGCCAGCAGCTTGAGTTTCGGGGGGCGAGGTGGCTACACCTTC.

Note on this clonotype: The germline gene is not matched at one end of the junction; a read error may be the cause. The rearrangement uses TRBV10-3 and TRBJ2-1; possibly TRBD1 for D (7 bases). The germline V gene has CDR1 ENHRY and CDR2 SYGVKD. The length of the CDR3 is 15 residues. The CDR3 bases are TGTGCCAGCAGTTATGTGACAGGGAGGTACAATGAGCAGTTCTTC. This translates into CASSYVTGRYNEQFF.

This clonotype has a count of ten or more. The chain is built from TRBV2 and TRBJ1-1; 10 bases match TRBD1. Germline V gives CDR1 SNHLY, CDR2 FYNNEI. The trim removed 6 bases at V and 6 bases at J, leaving 7 bases unmatched. The CDR3 covers 14 residues. The CDR3 protein is CASSAGTGEPEAFF. DNA of the CDR3: TGTGCCAGCAGCGCCGGGACAGGGGAACCTGAAGCTTTCTTT.

A note on this clonotype: Being one base from a much bigger clone, this may be a read error. The V call is TRBV12-3 or TRBV12-4, the J call TRBJ1-1; perhaps TRBD1 as D (5 bases). The V end lost 8 bases, the J end lost 6 bases, and 22 bases lay between the germline ends. This CDR3 region has 15 residues. The CDR3 nucleotides are TGTGCCAGCGAGCGAAGGACACCTTTTATCGCTGAAGCTTTCTTT. Translating gives CASERRTPFIAEAFF.

The chain joins TRBV27 to TRBJ2-1; no clear D. Germline lookup yields CDR1 MNHEY and CDR2 SMNVEV (reference sequence). This CDR3 is built from 14 residues. Trimming stripped 5 bases from V and 6 bases from J, with 14 bases between. DNA for the CDR3: TGTGCCAGCAGTGCTAATCAAGGACCCAATGAGCAGTTCTTC. Its translation: CASSANQGPNEQFF.

This clonotype has a count of ten or more. The J gene is TRBJ1-2, the V gene TRBV5-1; D not resolved. The V and J ends lost 4 bases and 0 bases respectively, with 16 bases between them. CDR1 is SGHRS, CDR2 YFSETQ, per germline. The CDR3 has 16 residues. CDR3 loop: CASSPETEIPNYGYTF. The CDR3 bases are TGCGCCAGCAGCCCCGAAACGGAGATTCCTAACTATGGCTACACCTTC.

The chain couples TRBV14 to TRBJ2-7; 7 bases fit TRBD2. V trimming: 4 bases; J trimming: 4 bases; junction bases outside the gene matches: 10. The V gene's germline CDR1 is SGHDN and CDR2 FVKESK. The CDR3 has 15 amino acids. This CDR3 reads CASSLTRDYRYEQYF. The CDR3 coding sequence is TGTGCCAGCAGCCTTACCCGGGACTATCGGTACGAGCAGTACTTC.

This chain joins TRBV19 and TRBJ2-3; D is undetermined. V lost 6 bases, J lost 2 bases, and 15 bases lay in between. Germline V gene sequence: CDR1 LNHDA, CDR2 SQIVND (reference sequence). The CDR3 length is 15 residues. The CDR3 region is CASSLDGRFTDTQYF. CDR3 DNA sequence: TGTGCCAGTAGCTTGGACGGACGGTTCACAGATACGCAGTATTTT.

J is TRBJ2-3 and V is TRBV10-3; 7 nucleotides agree with TRBD2. The CDR3 extends over 16 amino acids. Germline V gene data show CDR1 as ENHRY and CDR2 as SYGVKD. After removal of 5 bases from V and 2 bases from J, the junction contained 10 bases not matched to a gene. The CDR3 DNA follows: TGTGCCATCAGTTACTGGTCTAGCGGAGACACAGATACGCAGTATTTT. Translation: CAISYWSSGDTDTQYF.

The chain has TRBV12-3 or TRBV12-4 and TRBJ1-2; D is undetermined. Trimming took 3 bases from V and 2 from J, leaving 10 bases between them. This CDR3 is built from 14 residues. The CDR3 DNA reads as TGTGCCAGCAGTTTCGACGGAAAAAACTATGGCTACACCTTC. Translated: CASSFDGKNYGYTF.

This clonotype showed up just a few times. V and J are TRBV27 and TRBJ2-7; D might be TRBD1 (6 bases). The CDR3 is 15 residues long. V gave up 3 bases and J gave up 3 bases, with 15 bases separating them. Germline V CDR1 and CDR2: MNHEY, SMNVEV (reference sequence). For the CDR3, the DNA is TGTGCCAGCAGTTTTGGACAGTTTGGAAGCTACGAGCAGTACTTC. This encodes CASSFGQFGSYEQYF.

The table lists this clonotype with a few counts. This CDR3 is CSASFRAGANIQYF. The CDR3 DNA reads TGCAGTGCTAGTTTTCGGGCAGGCGCAAACATTCAGTACTTC. The V and J genes are TRBV20-1 and TRBJ2-4; no clear D gene. V was trimmed by 3 bases and J by 6 bases, leaving 15 bases between them. The CDR3 extends over 14 amino acids. Germline CDR1 and CDR2: DFQATT and SNEGSKA (reference sequence).

CDR3 protein: CASSPGQGPNYGYTF. CDR3 nucleotide sequence: TGTGCCAGCAGCCCTGGGCAGGGGCCCAACTATGGCTACACCTTC. This sequence joins TRBV7-4 and TRBJ1-2; D may be TRBD1 (6 bases). CDR3 length: 15 residues. The V end lost 5 bases, the J end lost 2 bases, and 15 bases lay between the germline ends. Germline V lookup: CDR1 SGHVT, CDR2 SQSDAQ.

Ten or more counts support this clonotype. The J gene is TRBJ2-5, the V gene TRBV9; a possible D gene is TRBD2 (6 bases). V lost 3 bases and J 5 bases, leaving 17 bases between the germline ends. The germline V gene has CDR1 SGDLS and CDR2 YYNGEE. This CDR3 region has 15 residues. The CDR3 bases are TGTGCCAGCAGCGCCATCTACGGGACTTCTGAGACCCAGTACTTC. Residues: CASSAIYGTSETQYF.

This clonotype was seen only a few times. The CDR3 DNA reads as TGTGCCACCAGTGAGGGGGGTAGGGGAGCGCAGTTCTTC. Its protein product is CATSEGGRGAQFF. The rearrangement joins TRBV24-1 to TRBJ2-1; perhaps TRBD2 as D (6 bases). CDR3 size: 13 residues. Between the trimmed V and J ends, which lost 4 bases and 12 bases, there was a span of 15 bases. Germline loops: CDR1 KGHDR, CDR2 SFDVKD.

This clonotype was detected a few times. The rearrangement uses TRBV7-6 and TRBJ2-6; D gene ambiguous. Germline V gene sequence: CDR1 SGHVS, CDR2 FNYEAQ. The CDR3 is 13 residues long. V gave up 6 bases and J gave up 1 base, with 4 bases separating them. The CDR3 protein is CASRPSGANVLTF. The CDR3 DNA reads TGTGCCAGCAGGCCATCTGGGGCCAACGTCCTGACTTTC.

The chain combines TRBV2 with TRBJ2-3; perhaps TRBD2 as D (6 bases). The length of the CDR3 is 14 residues. Germline V gene lookup returns CDR1 SNHLY and CDR2 FYNNEI. The V end was cut by 7 bases, the J end by 7 bases, with 18 bases between. This chain's CDR3 is CASTPGEPPHTQYF. The DNA of the CDR3 is TGTGCCAGCACCCCGGGGGAGCCTCCGCATACGCAGTATTTT.

This clonotype was picked up a small number of times. The chain is built from TRBV10-3 and TRBJ2-3; 7 bases are shared with TRBD2. In germline, CDR1 is ENHRY, CDR2 SYGVKD. CDR3 length: 12 residues. The V and J ends lost 6 bases and 4 bases, in that order; junction bases with no gene match: 1. The CDR3 DNA follows: TGTGCCATCAGGGGGGGGGCAGATACGCAGTATTTT. It is translated as CAIRGGADTQYF.

This clonotype was detected only a few times. The V call is TRBV19, the J call TRBJ1-5, with a weak D call TRBD1 (5 bases). Germline lookup yields CDR1 LNHDA and CDR2 SQIVND (reference sequence). V was clipped by 10 bases and J by 7 bases, with 14 bases between them. The CDR3 totals 12 residues. CDR3: CATSKGNQPQHF. CDR3 coding DNA: TGTGCCACCTCTAAGGGGAACCAGCCCCAGCATTTT.

This clonotype was picked up many times. The chain is built from TRBV7-9 and TRBJ2-1, with 10 bases identical to TRBD2. CDR1 SEHNR and CDR2 FQNEAQ come from the germline V gene (reference sequence). This CDR3 region has 17 residues. With V trimmed by 4 bases and J by 4 bases, 10 bases remained unmatched. The CDR3 loop reads CASSSRLAGEWYNEQFF. The CDR3 DNA reads as TGTGCCAGCAGCTCCCGGCTAGCGGGAGAGTGGTACAATGAGCAGTTCTTC.

The chain couples TRBV3-1 to TRBJ1-6, with D unresolved. This CDR3 is 14 amino acids long. The V end was cut by 1 base, the J end by 9 bases, with 10 bases between. CDR1 is LGHDT, CDR2 YNNKEL, per germline (reference sequence). CDR3 nucleotide sequence: TGTGCCAGCAGCCAAGGGCAGCGGAGTTCACCCCTCCACTTT. This codes for CASSQGQRSSPLHF.

The V gene is TRBV20-1, the J gene TRBJ1-5; perhaps TRBD1 as D (5 bases). V dropped 2 bases and J dropped 0 bases, with 14 bases sitting between them. The CDR3 runs to 16 residues. Per the germline V gene, CDR1 is DFQATT and CDR2 is SNEGSKA (reference sequence). The CDR3, as DNA: TGCAGTGCTAGACCAACGAGGGGTTATAGCAATCAGCCCCAGCATTTT. Amino acid sequence: CSARPTRGYSNQPQHF.

This clonotype has a handful of counts. The J gene is TRBJ2-7, the V gene TRBV19, with TRBD2 matching 7 bases. The CDR3 totals 14 residues. The V gene's germline CDR1 is LNHDA and CDR2 SQIVND (reference sequence). J lost 6 bases, V lost 3 bases, and 8 bases had no gene match. The CDR3 is CASSILGGGGEQYF. CDR3 coding DNA: TGTGCCAGTAGTATCCTCGGTGGGGGGGGCGAGCAGTACTTC.

The V gene is TRBV2, the J gene TRBJ2-3; TRBD2 aligns across 12 bases. The CDR3 covers 15 residues. Germline V lookup: CDR1 SNHLY, CDR2 FYNNEI. Unmatched junction bases numbered 5, after V lost 7 bases and J lost 3 bases. The CDR3: CASKWTSGKTDTQYF. In DNA form, the CDR3 reads TGTGCCAGCAAGTGGACTAGCGGGAAGACAGATACGCAGTATTTT.

The chain employs TRBV15 and TRBJ2-1, with D uncertain. The CDR3 runs to 15 residues. Trimming took 1 base from V and 0 from J, leaving 7 bases between them. CDR1 is LNHNV, CDR2 YYDKDF, per germline (reference sequence). CDR3 loop: CATSRVGSSYNEQFF. The CDR3 bases are TGTGCCACCAGCAGAGTGGGCTCCTCCTACAATGAGCAGTTCTTC.

Many counts were recorded for this clonotype. The V gene is TRBV29-1, the J gene TRBJ2-5, with D uncertain. The CDR3 totals 10 residues. The germline V gene has CDR1 SQVTM and CDR2 ANQGSEA. The V end was cut by 2 bases, the J end by 5 bases, with 3 bases between. The CDR3 DNA follows: TGCAGCGTTGAAAGGGAGACCCAGTACTTC. Translation: CSVERETQYF.